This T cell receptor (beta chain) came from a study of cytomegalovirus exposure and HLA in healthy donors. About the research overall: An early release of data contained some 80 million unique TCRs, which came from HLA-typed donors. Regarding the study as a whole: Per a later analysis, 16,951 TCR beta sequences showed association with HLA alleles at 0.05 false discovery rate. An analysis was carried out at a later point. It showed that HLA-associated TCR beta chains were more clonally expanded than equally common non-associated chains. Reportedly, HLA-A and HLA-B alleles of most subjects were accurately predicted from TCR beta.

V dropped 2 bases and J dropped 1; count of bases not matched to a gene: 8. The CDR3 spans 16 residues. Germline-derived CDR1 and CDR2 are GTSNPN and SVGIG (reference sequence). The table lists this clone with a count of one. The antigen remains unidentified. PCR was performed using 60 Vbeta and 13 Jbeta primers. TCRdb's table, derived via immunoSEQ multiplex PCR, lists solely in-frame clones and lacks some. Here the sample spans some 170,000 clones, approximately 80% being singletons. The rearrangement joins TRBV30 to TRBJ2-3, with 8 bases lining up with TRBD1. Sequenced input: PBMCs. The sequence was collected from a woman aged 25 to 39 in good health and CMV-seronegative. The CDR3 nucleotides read TGTGCCTGGAGTCGGCGCCGGGACAGGCGCACAGATACGCAGTATTTT. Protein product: CAWSRRRDRRTDTQYF.